This TCR beta chain was sequenced for a study of blood T cell repertoires in COVID-19. CDR3 length: 15 residues. J gave up 2 bases and V 3 bases, and 5 bases lay outside the gene matches. Germline V gene data show CDR1 as LNHDA and CDR2 as SQIVND (reference sequence). Assay used: immunoSEQ multiplex PCR; TCRdb lists only in-frame clones, some missing. The table shows around 49,000 clones, with around 81% occurring only once. Sequencing used peripheral blood. The chain links TRBV19 to TRBJ2-3, with 7 bases matching TRBD1. This sequence originates from a woman older than 75 with COVID-19, enrolled during active disease. CDR3 DNA: TGTGCCAGTAGTATGGGACAGATTACCACAGATACGCAGTATTTT. Protein: CASSMGQITTDTQYF.